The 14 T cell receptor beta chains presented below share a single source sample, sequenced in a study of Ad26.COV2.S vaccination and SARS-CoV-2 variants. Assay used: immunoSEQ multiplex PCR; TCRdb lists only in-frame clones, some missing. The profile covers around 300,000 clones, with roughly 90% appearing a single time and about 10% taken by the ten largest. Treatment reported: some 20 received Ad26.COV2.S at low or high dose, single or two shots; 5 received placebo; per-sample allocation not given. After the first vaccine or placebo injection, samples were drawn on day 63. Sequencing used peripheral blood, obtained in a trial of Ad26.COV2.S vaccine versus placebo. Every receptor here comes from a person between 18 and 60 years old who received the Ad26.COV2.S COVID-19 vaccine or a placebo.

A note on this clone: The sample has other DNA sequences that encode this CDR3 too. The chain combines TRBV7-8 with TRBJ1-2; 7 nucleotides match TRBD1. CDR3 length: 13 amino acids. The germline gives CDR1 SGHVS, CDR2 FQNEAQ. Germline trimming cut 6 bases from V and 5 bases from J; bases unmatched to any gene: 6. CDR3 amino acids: CASSAGQDYGYTF. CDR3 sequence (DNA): TGTGCCAGCAGTGCCGGACAGGATTATGGCTACACCTTC. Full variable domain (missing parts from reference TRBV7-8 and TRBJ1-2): GAGVSQSPRYKVAKRGQDVALRCDPISGHVSLFWYQQALGQGPEFLTYFQNEAQLDKSGLPSDRFFAERPEGSVSTLKIQRTQQEDSAVYLCASSAGQDYGYTFGSGTRLTVV.

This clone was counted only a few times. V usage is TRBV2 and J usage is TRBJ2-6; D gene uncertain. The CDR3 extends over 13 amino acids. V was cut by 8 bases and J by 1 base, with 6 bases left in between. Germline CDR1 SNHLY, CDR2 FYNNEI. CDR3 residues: CASHTSGANVLTF. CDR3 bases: TGTGCCAGCCATACATCTGGGGCCAACGTCCTGACTTTC.

CDR3 amino acids: CASSPSMGSGRETQYF. In nucleotides, the CDR3 is TGTGCCAGCAGTCCCTCGATGGGCAGCGGAAGGGAGACCCAGTACTTC. The J gene is TRBJ2-5, the V gene TRBV28; D may be TRBD2 (5 bases). The V gene lost 5 bases and the J gene lost 5 bases, with 21 bases spanning the gap. The V gene's germline CDR1 is MDHEN and CDR2 SYDVKM. This CDR3 is built from 16 residues.

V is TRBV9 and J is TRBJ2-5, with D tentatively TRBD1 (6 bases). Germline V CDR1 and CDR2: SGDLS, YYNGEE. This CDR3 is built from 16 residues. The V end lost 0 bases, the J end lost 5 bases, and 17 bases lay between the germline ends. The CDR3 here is CASSVALGASGETQYF. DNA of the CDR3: TGTGCCAGCAGCGTAGCTCTGGGGGCCTCAGGGGAGACCCAGTACTTC.

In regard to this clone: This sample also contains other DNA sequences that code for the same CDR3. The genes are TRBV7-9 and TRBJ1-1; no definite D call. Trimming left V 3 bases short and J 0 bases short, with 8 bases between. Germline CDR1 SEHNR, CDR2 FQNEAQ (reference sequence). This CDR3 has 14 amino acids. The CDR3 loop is CASSFGDMNTEAFF. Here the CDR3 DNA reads TGTGCCAGCAGCTTCGGGGATATGAACACTGAAGCTTTCTTT.

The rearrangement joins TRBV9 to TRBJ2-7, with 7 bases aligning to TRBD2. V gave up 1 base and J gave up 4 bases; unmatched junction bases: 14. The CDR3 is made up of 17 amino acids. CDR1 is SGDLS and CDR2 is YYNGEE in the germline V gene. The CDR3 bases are TGTGCCAGCAGCGTATCGCCCAGTTCTCGAGCGGGGTACGAGCAGTACTTC. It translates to CASSVSPSSRAGYEQYF.

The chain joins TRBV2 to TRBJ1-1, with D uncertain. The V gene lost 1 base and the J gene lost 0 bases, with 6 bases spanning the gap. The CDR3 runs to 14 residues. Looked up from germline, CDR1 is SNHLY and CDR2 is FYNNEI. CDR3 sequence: CASSEGRLNTEAFF. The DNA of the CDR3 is TGTGCCAGCAGTGAAGGGCGGCTGAACACTGAAGCTTTCTTT.

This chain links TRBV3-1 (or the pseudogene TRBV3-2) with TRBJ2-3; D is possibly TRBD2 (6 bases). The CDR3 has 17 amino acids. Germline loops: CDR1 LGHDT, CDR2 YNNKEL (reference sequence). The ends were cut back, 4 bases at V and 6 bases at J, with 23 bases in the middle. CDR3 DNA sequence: TGTGCCAGCAGCCGAGAACCGCACGGAGGGGCCGGGGATACGCAGTATTTT. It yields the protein CASSREPHGGAGDTQYF.

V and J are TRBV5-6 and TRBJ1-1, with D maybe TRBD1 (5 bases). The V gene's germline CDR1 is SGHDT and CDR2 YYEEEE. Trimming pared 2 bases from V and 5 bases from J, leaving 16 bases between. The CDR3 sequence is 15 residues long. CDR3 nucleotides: TGTGCCAGCAGCTTTATTATGCAGGGAGGGACTGAAGCTTTCTTT. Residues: CASSFIMQGGTEAFF.

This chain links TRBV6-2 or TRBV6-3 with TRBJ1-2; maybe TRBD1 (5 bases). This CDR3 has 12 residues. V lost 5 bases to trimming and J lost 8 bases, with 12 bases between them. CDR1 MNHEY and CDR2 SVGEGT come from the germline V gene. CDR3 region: CASSRDLEGYTF. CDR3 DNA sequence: TGTGCCAGCAGTCGGGACTTGGAGGGCTACACCTTC.

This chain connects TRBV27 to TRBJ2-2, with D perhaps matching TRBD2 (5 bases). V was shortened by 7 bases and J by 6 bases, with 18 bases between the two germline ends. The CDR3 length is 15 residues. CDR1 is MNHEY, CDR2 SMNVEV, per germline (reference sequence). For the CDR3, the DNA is TGTGCCAGCACCAGCAGTGGGAGATCGGCCGGGGAGCTGTTTTTT. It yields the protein CASTSSGRSAGELFF.

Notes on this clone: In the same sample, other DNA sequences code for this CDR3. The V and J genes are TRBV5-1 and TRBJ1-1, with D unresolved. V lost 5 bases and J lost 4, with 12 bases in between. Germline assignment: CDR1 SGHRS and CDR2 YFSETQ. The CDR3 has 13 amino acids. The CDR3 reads CASSLTVSTEAFF. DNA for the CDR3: TGCGCCAGCAGTTTGACGGTTTCCACTGAAGCTTTCTTT.

Here the CDR3 DNA reads TGTGCCTGGAGTGTAATCGGGGGAAATCAGCCCCAGCATTTT. As protein: CAWSVIGGNQPQHF. The rearrangement joins TRBV30 to TRBJ1-5; D is possibly TRBD1 (5 bases). The CDR3 sequence is 14 residues long. CDR1 is GTSNPN, CDR2 SVGIG, per germline (reference sequence). V shed 0 bases and J shed 4 bases, with 10 bases lying between them. Full variable domain (rest looked up from reference TRBV30 and TRBJ1-5): SQTIHQWPATLVQPVGSPLSLECTVEGTSNPNLYWYRQAAGRGLQLLFYSVGIGQISSEVPQNLSASRPQDRQFILSSKKLLLSDSGFYLCAWSVIGGNQPQHFGDGTRLSIL.

The CDR3, as DNA: TGTGCCAGCACTCGGGACAGGGGGCCAGAGACCCAGTACTTC. Translated, it gives CASTRDRGPETQYF. The rearrangement links TRBV28 to TRBJ2-5, with TRBD1 matching over 12 bases. V was pared by 7 bases and J by 4 bases, with 4 bases of the junction left unmatched. The CDR3 runs 14 residues. Germline V gene sequence: CDR1 MDHEN, CDR2 SYDVKM.